This record concerns one TCR beta chain sequence. This entry is derived from a study of beta chain features in type 1 diabetes. The germline V and J ends were trimmed by 7 bases and 1 base, with 8 bases remaining between them. CDR1 SGDLS and CDR2 YYNGEE come from the germline V gene. The CDR3 has 13 amino acids. Each of the CD4+ naive, central memory, regulatory and stem cell-like memory populations was sorted via CD45RO/CCR7/CD25/CD127/CD95/CD27. All of the isolated RNA was reverse transcribed, so expressed TCRB transcripts were sequenced. The repertoire was sequenced with immunoSEQ multiplex PCR; TCRdb's copy has only in-frame clones and lacks some. Of roughly 610,000 clones detected, roughly 15% appear once; the ten largest clones hold around 0.095%.

The specimen sequenced was naive CD4+ T cells from blood. This chain uses TRBV9 with TRBJ2-2; unclear D gene. This TCR came from a young man in good health. This CDR3 is CASGRQNTGELFF. For the CDR3, the DNA is TGTGCCAGCGGTCGACAGAACACCGGGGAGCTGTTTTTT.